These T cell receptor beta chains were read from a single sample in a study of cytomegalovirus exposure and HLA in healthy donors. Libraries were prepared by immunoSEQ multiplex PCR; TCRdb keeps only in-frame clonotypes and omits some of them. The table includes about 170,000 clones, 65% to 75% detected once. Sequenced input: PBMCs. The receptors were sampled from a girl aged 5 to 17 in good health and CMV-seronegative. CDR3s include the opening cysteine and the closing phenylalanine or tryptophan. D genes are given only for firm matches. Part of the rows lack a size; the others show once, few, many or a class for expanded clones.

j_call d_call clone_size cdr3_length v_call cdr3_aa cdr3_nt
TRBJ1-2 . . 14 TRBV19 CASSIVGVIDGYTF TGTGCCAGTAGTATAGTCGGGGTGATCGATGGCTACACCTTC
TRBJ1-1 TRBD1 . 16 TRBV11-3 CASSPGQGSGNTEAFF TGTGCCAGCAGCCCGGGACAGGGAAGCGGAAACACTGAAGCTTTCTTT
TRBJ2-7 TRBD2 . 14 TRBV7-9 CASSRTSGGYEQYF TGTGCCAGCAGCCGGACTAGCGGGGGTTACGAGCAGTACTTC
TRBJ1-4 TRBD1 . 15 TRBV7-6 CASSLDGTAGEKLFF TGTGCCAGCAGCCTAGACGGGACAGCCGGAGAAAAACTGTTTTTT
TRBJ2-7 . . 14 TRBV11-2 CASSLNRGGYEQYF TGTGCCAGCAGCTTAAACAGGGGGGGCTACGAGCAGTACTTC
TRBJ2-3 . . 14 TRBV5-1 CASSVGTHTDTQYF TGCGCCAGCAGCGTGGGAACACACACAGATACGCAGTATTTT
TRBJ2-7 TRBD1 . 15 TRBV5-1 CASSLHPGQVKEQYF TGCGCCAGCAGCTTGCATCCGGGACAGGTAAAAGAGCAGTACTTC
TRBJ2-3 . once 14 TRBV25-1 CASSDGGGTDTQYF TGTGCCAGCAGTGACGGGGGAGGCACAGATACGCAGTATTTT
TRBJ1-1 TRBD1 once 15 TRBV7-9 CASSPDRVRNTEAFF TGTGCCAGCAGCCCGGACAGGGTTCGTAACACTGAAGCTTTCTTT
TRBJ2-2 . . 13 TRBV7-2 CASRWTGTGELFF TGTGCCAGCCGCTGGACTGGGACCGGGGAGCTGTTTTTT
TRBJ2-7 . . 9 TRBV7-3 CATGYEQYF TGTGCCACCGGCTACGAGCAGTACTTC
TRBJ1-2 . . 11 TRBV29-1 CSVEYDYGYTF TGCAGCGTTGAATATGACTATGGCTACACCTTC
TRBJ2-1 TRBD1 . 10 TRBV19 CATGMGEQFF TGTGCGACAGGGATGGGTGAGCAGTTCTTC
TRBJ1-2 . . 12 TRBV19 CASSIQNYGYTF TGTGCCAGTAGTATACAGAACTATGGCTACACCTTC
TRBJ2-5 TRBD1 . 15 TRBV5-1 CASSLEGQGGETQYF TGCGCCAGCAGCTTGGAGGGACAGGGAGGAGAGACCCAGTACTTC
TRBJ1-5 . once 13 TRBV6-1 CATRQILNQPQHF TGTGCCACCAGACAGATCCTAAATCAGCCCCAGCATTTT
TRBJ2-7 TRBD2 . 14 TRBV6-1 CASQTGGVSYEQYF TGTGCCAGCCAAACGGGAGGGGTTTCCTACGAGCAGTACTTC
TRBJ1-2 . . 15 TRBV5-6 CASSLSYGQNYGYTF TGTGCCAGCAGCTTGTCGTATGGGCAGAACTATGGCTACACCTTC
TRBJ2-1 TRBD1 few 16 TRBV9 CASSGYRGSGYNEQFF TGTGCCAGCAGCGGATACAGGGGGTCAGGCTACAATGAGCAGTTCTTC
TRBJ1-3 . . 15 TRBV27 CASRQDDSPGNTIYF TGTGCCAGCAGACAAGACGACAGTCCTGGAAACACCATATATTTT
TRBJ1-4 TRBD1 . 16 TRBV18 CASSPRQGAFFEKLFF TGTGCCAGCTCACCACGACAGGGGGCGTTTTTCGAAAAACTGTTTTTT
TRBJ2-1 TRBD1 . 13 TRBV6-1 CASRRDRVREQFF TGTGCCAGCAGACGAGACAGGGTGCGAGAGCAGTTCTTC
TRBJ1-1 TRBD1 . 16 TRBV9 CASSVGGQGLNTEAFF TGTGCCAGCAGCGTAGGGGGACAGGGCCTGAACACTGAAGCTTTCTTT
TRBJ2-1 . . 13 TRBV5-4 CASSLGERREQFF TGTGCCAGCAGCTTGGGGGAGCGCAGAGAGCAGTTCTTC
TRBJ1-3 . . 14 TRBV29-1 CSVTGATDGNTIYF TGCAGCGTTACCGGCGCGACTGATGGAAACACCATATATTTT
TRBJ1-3 . once 16 TRBV6-6 CASSRGGPNSGNTIYF TGTGCCAGCAGCCGGGGGGGCCCGAACTCTGGAAACACCATATATTTT
TRBJ1-2 . once 14 TRBV6-5 CASSYSNRDYGYTF TGTGCCAGCAGTTACTCGAACAGAGACTATGGCTACACCTTC
TRBJ2-5 . . 15 TRBV29-1 CSVEDPGGLLETQYF TGCAGCGTTGAAGATCCAGGGGGGCTTTTGGAGACCCAGTACTTC
TRBJ1-1 . few 12 TRBV10-2 CASSESRGEAFF TGCGCCAGCAGTGAGTCGCGGGGTGAAGCTTTCTTT
TRBJ2-2 TRBD2 . 15 TRBV4-1 CASTQAGGTSGELFF TGCGCCAGCACCCAGGCGGGGGGAACGAGCGGGGAGCTGTTTTTT
TRBJ2-1 TRBD1 . 12 TRBV19 CASSPSGQGEFF TGTGCCAGTAGTCCCTCCGGACAGGGAGAGTTCTTC
TRBJ1-1 . . 14 TRBV23-1 CASSLRTGSTEAFF TGCGCCAGCAGTCTCCGGACGGGGAGCACTGAAGCTTTCTTT
TRBJ2-7 . few 17 TRBV6-1 CASSERRQLISSYEQYF TGTGCCAGCAGTGAGAGGAGACAGTTAATCAGCTCCTACGAGCAGTACTTC
TRBJ2-7 TRBD1 . 16 TRBV5-4 CASSLKGTEQSREQYF TGTGCCAGCAGCTTGAAAGGGACAGAACAATCGAGGGAGCAGTACTTC
TRBJ1-4 . . 14 TRBV19 CASSLAGPNEKLFF TGTGCCAGTAGTCTCGCAGGCCCGAATGAAAAACTGTTTTTT
TRBJ1-5 TRBD1 . 13 TRBV30 CAWSPDREQPQHF TGTGCCTGGAGTCCGGACAGGGAACAGCCCCAGCATTTT
TRBJ2-1 . . 13 TRBV9 CASSPSGDNEQFF TGTGCCAGCAGCCCCTCAGGGGACAATGAGCAGTTCTTC
TRBJ1-5 TRBD1 . 15 TRBV2 CASKGRGNSNQPQHF TGTGCCAGCAAGGGCAGGGGGAATAGCAATCAGCCCCAGCATTTT
TRBJ1-4 . few 15 TRBV6-5 CASRMLSGENEKLFF TGTGCCAGCAGGATGCTTTCGGGGGAAAATGAAAAACTGTTTTTT
TRBJ1-2 TRBD1 . 13 TRBV7-9 CASSGTGGPGYTF TGTGCCAGCAGCGGGACAGGGGGTCCAGGCTACACCTTC
TRBJ2-4 TRBD1 . 16 TRBV25-1 CANPTGKLLAKNIQYF TGTGCCAACCCGACAGGGAAGTTGTTAGCCAAAAACATTCAGTACTTC
TRBJ2-7 . . 13 TRBV9 CASSQTGGPEQYF TGTGCCAGCAGCCAGACTGGAGGACCCGAGCAGTACTTC
TRBJ2-1 TRBD2 . 11 TRBV10-1 CASRSGGDYVF TGCGCCAGCAGGAGCGGGGGGGACTATGTCTTC
TRBJ1-3 . few 15 TRBV6-5 CASSSGSVSGNTIYF TGTGCCAGCAGTTCTGGCAGCGTCTCTGGAAACACCATATATTTT
TRBJ2-5 . . 13 TRBV7-8 CASSFTTKETQYF TGTGCCAGCAGCTTCACTACAAAAGAGACCCAGTACTTC
TRBJ1-4 . . 15 TRBV7-2 CASSLDRATNEKLFF TGTGCCAGCAGCTTAGATCGAGCAACTAATGAAAAACTGTTTTTT
TRBJ2-7 . . 15 TRBV19 CASSPPGQPFYEQYF TGTGCCAGTAGCCCCCCGGGACAACCGTTCTACGAGCAGTACTTC
TRBJ2-3 TRBD2 . 16 TRBV11-1 CASSFGELAGTDTQYF TGTGCCAGCAGCTTTGGAGAGCTAGCGGGCACAGATACGCAGTATTTT